The source of this T cell receptor beta chain is a study of T cell repertoires in cytomegalovirus infection (dated by TCRdb to about 2019). Some background on the complete study: Peptide stimulations targeted recently identified HLA-C-restricted CMV epitopes, whose presentation resists viral immunomodulation, together with well-studied HLA-B-restricted epitopes. Because public TCR beta signatures pointed to carriage of CMV infection together with the matching HLA type, the HLA type of each donor mattered for the analysis.

The study at large found these results: Cumulative frequency of public TCR beta family members discriminated carriers of CMV infection plus the relevant HLA type in this cohort and an independent roughly 330-donor cohort. The ex vivo response was dominated by HLA-C-restricted CMV-specific TCR beta clonotypes, which also provided the single most frequent clonotype in two of eight donors.

This sample was sequenced with an Illumina HiSeq 1500. TCRdb itself trimmed the public reads at Q25 with fastp, ran MiXCR and retained productive beta chains. CDR3 protein sequences are deduplicated, and each keeps its most common genes and DNA. The sample table contains about 310,000 distinct CDR3 sequences; only one count was recorded for more than 20% of them. The top ten hold about an eighth of the sample. As for this clonotype: Its antigen is currently not known. It has no much larger one-base neighbor in the sample; base qualities were not kept.

The intended sense of this specimen's treatment or condition label: in vitro stimulation with specific CMV peptide epitopes to enrich CMV-specific T cells. Inclusive of the bounding cysteine and phenylalanine, the CDR3 is 14 residues long. The sequence is cut down to CDR3 DNA, 42 bases in frame from base 1. Deletion took 2 bases off V and 2 bases off J, with a span of 10 bases between the germline ends. For CDR1 and CDR2, the germline V gene (reference sequence) lists MNHEY and SMNVEV. This sample comprised cultured PBMCs, obtained from culture after CMV antigen stimulation. The chain couples TRBV27 to TRBJ2-7; TRBD1 is a weak D gene call, 5 bases matching. This TCR came from a human donor in good health (CMV status not recorded). Some clones in this sample may be carry-over from other donors' samples. The DNA is TGTGCCAGCAGTTTAAGGGGTCTTACCTACGAGCAGTACTTC. It codes for CASSLRGLTYEQYF.